One and the same sample provided the 12 T cell receptor beta chains below, sequenced in a study of blood T cell repertoires in COVID-19. TCRdb's copy holds only in-frame clones and misses some; the assay was immunoSEQ multiplex PCR. The sample holds 120,000 or so clones, 86% seen once. The source material was peripheral blood. These receptor sequences come from a man in his forties with acute or convalescent COVID-19.

This clone has a single count. The genes are TRBV5-1 and TRBJ2-2; no clear D gene. Germline V gives CDR1 SGHRS, CDR2 YFSETQ. V was pared by 4 bases and J by 1 base, with 11 bases between. The CDR3 loop spans 15 amino acids. The DNA for the CDR3 is TGCGCCAGCAGCCTGTTTGCAGGGAACACCGGGGAGCTGTTTTTT. Encoded protein: CASSLFAGNTGELFF.

The chain is built from TRBV5-1 and TRBJ1-2; 8 positions match TRBD1. CDR3 length equals 18 residues. Germline trimming cut 0 bases from V and 6 bases from J; bases unmatched to any gene: 16. Germline assignment: CDR1 SGHRS and CDR2 YFSETQ. CDR3 loop: CASSLARQGSPRGDGYTF. The CDR3 DNA reads as TGCGCCAGCAGCTTGGCAAGACAGGGGAGCCCCAGAGGAGATGGCTACACCTTC.

This clone was observed a single time. The V and J genes are TRBV5-4 and TRBJ1-1, with a weak D call TRBD1 (6 bases). V lost 0 bases, J lost 3 bases, and 15 bases lay in between. The CDR3 is 16 amino acids. Germline assignment: CDR1 SGHNT and CDR2 YYREEE (reference sequence). The CDR3 sequence is CASSLAMRGGDTEAFF. As DNA, the CDR3 is TGTGCCAGCAGCTTGGCCATGAGGGGGGGGGACACTGAAGCTTTCTTT.

The genes are TRBV3-1 (or the pseudogene TRBV3-2) and TRBJ2-1; TRBD2 aligns across 9 bases. V lost 1 base and J lost 4; bases outside the gene matches: 5. This CDR3 has 16 amino acids. The germline CDR1 and CDR2 sequences are LGHDT and YNNKEL (reference sequence). In DNA, the CDR3 is TGTGCCAGCAGCCAAGCCCGCGGGAGGGCATACAATGAGCAGTTCTTC. It yields the protein CASSQARGRAYNEQFF.

The chain has TRBV3-1 (or the pseudogene TRBV3-2) and TRBJ2-3, with a possible D match to TRBD1 (5 bases). Deletions cut 2 bases from V and 4 bases from J, with 16 bases between. The CDR3 sequence is 16 residues long. Germline CDR1 LGHDT, CDR2 YNNKEL (reference sequence). CDR3 sequence (DNA): TGTGCCAGCAGCCAAAAGGGGTCCCAGTGGGCAGATACGCAGTATTTT. This codes for CASSQKGSQWADTQYF.

The chain uses TRBV9 and TRBJ2-3; no firm D call. Trimming took 4 bases from V and 2 from J, leaving 8 bases between them. The CDR3 loop spans 13 amino acids. Looked up from germline, CDR1 is SGDLS and CDR2 is YYNGEE. The CDR3 loop reads CASSLIFTDTQYF. CDR3 in DNA: TGTGCCAGCAGCCTTATTTTCACAGATACGCAGTATTTT.

The J gene is TRBJ2-2, the V gene TRBV7-2, with 8 nucleotides matching TRBD2. The V gene's germline CDR1 is SGHTA and CDR2 FQGNSA. The CDR3 is made up of 15 amino acids. Unmatched junction bases numbered 0, after V lost 2 bases and J lost 1 base. As DNA, the CDR3 is TGTGCCAGCAGCTTAAGCGGGAGGAACACCGGGGAGCTGTTTTTT. Its translation: CASSLSGRNTGELFF.

This rearrangement joins TRBV24-1 to TRBJ2-1; D might be TRBD2 (6 bases). Trimming shortened V by 5 bases and J by 6 bases, and 16 bases separated the two germline ends. CDR1 and CDR2 (germline): KGHDR, SFDVKD. This CDR3 has 15 amino acids. The CDR3 reads CATSAQRVDANEQFF. The CDR3 DNA reads as TGTGCCACCAGTGCCCAGCGGGTCGACGCCAATGAGCAGTTCTTC.

This rearrangement joins TRBV7-9 to TRBJ1-5; 7 nucleotides match TRBD1. This CDR3 has 15 amino acids. V shed 5 bases and J 10 bases; nucleotides not matched to a gene: 14. Germline values: CDR1 SEHNR, CDR2 FQNEAQ (reference sequence). In DNA, the CDR3 is TGTGCCAGCAGCCGAACAGGGGACCCCCTTGGTCCCCAGCATTTT. Amino acid sequence: CASSRTGDPLGPQHF.

The chain employs TRBV9 and TRBJ2-3; the match to TRBD2 covers 9 bases. The CDR3 consists of 18 residues. After removal of 0 bases from V and 6 bases from J, the junction contained 14 bases not matched to a gene. CDR1 is SGDLS, CDR2 YYNGEE, per germline. The CDR3 bases are TGTGCCAGCAGCGTAGCATGGATAGCGGGAGAAACCGAGGATACGCAGTATTTT. Translating gives CASSVAWIAGETEDTQYF.

The rearrangement links TRBV7-9 to TRBJ2-3, with a possible D match to TRBD2 (7 bases). CDR1 and CDR2 from the germline V gene are SEHNR and FQNEAQ (reference sequence). CDR3 length equals 16 residues. V dropped 2 bases and J dropped 4 bases, with 16 bases sitting between them. CDR3 DNA: TGTGCCAGCAGCTTATTTCGGGGGGCCTTAGCAGATACGCAGTATTTT. It is translated as CASSLFRGALADTQYF.

The chain employs TRBV30 and TRBJ2-7; 7 nucleotides agree with TRBD1. The CDR3 has 14 residues. CDR1 is GTSNPN, CDR2 SVGIG, per germline (reference sequence). The junction had 6 bases not matched to a gene; V was cut back by 4 bases and J by 0 bases. The CDR3 sequence is CAWKETGFSYEQYF. The CDR3 nucleotides are TGTGCCTGGAAGGAGACAGGGTTCTCCTACGAGCAGTACTTC.